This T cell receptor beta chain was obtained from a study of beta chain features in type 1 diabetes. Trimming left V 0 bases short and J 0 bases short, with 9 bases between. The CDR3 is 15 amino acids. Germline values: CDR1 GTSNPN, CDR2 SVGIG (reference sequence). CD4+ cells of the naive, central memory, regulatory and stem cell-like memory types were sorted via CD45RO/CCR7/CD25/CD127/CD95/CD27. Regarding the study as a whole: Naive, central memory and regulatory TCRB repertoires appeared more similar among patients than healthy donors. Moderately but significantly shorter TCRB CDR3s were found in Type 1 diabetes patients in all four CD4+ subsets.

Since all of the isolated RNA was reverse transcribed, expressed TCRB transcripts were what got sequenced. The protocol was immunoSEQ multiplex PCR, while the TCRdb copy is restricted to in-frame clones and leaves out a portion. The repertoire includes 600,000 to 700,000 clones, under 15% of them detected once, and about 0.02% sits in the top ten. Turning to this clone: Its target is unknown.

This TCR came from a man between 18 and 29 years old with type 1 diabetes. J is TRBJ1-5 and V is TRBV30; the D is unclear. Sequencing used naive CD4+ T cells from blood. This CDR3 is CAWSVNRDSNQPQHF. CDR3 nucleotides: TGTGCCTGGAGTGTGAACAGAGATAGCAATCAGCCCCAGCATTTT.